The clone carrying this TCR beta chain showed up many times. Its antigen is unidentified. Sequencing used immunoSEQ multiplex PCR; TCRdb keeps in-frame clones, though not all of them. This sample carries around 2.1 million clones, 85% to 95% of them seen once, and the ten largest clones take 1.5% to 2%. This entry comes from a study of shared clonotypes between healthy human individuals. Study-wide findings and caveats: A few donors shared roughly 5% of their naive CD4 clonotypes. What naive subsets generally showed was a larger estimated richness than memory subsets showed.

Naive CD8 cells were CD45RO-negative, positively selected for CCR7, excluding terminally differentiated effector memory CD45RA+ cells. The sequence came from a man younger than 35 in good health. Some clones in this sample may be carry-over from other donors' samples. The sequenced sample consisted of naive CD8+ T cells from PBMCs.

The CDR3 is CASSLLQGTQFF. CDR3 sequence (DNA): TGTGCCAGCAGCCTCCTACAGGGGACACAGTTCTTC. The rearrangement links TRBV11-2 to TRBJ2-1; TRBD1 matches 7 bases. The germline gives CDR1 SGHAT, CDR2 FQNNGV. There are 12 residues in the CDR3. V lost 5 bases to trimming and J lost 13 bases; unmatched junction nucleotides: 8. Filled out from reference TRBV11-2 and TRBJ2-1, the complete variable domain reads EAGVAQSPRYKIIEKRQSVAFWCNPISGHATLYWYQQILGQGPKLLIQFQNNGVVDDSQLPKDRFSAERLKGVDSTLKIQPAKLEDSAVYLCASSLLQGTQFFGPGTRLTVL.